The sample holds a few counts of the clone carrying this T cell receptor (beta chain). There are 15 residues in the CDR3. Germline loops: CDR1 LGHNA, CDR2 YNFKEQ. Germline trimming cut 0 bases from V and 9 bases from J; bases unmatched to any gene: 5. This sample is part of a study of human T cells and chemical hapten exposure. Study overall: For the roughly 25-week duration of the study, patients were given weekly doses of diphenylcyclopropenone on the scalp.

The time point was: patch test 1, 2 weeks after DPC sensitization. Treatment reported: therapeutic diphenylcyclopropenone sensitization with weekly scalp DPC. TCRdb re-called the RACE reads with MiXCR, one entry per CDR3 protein. The data contain roughly 380,000 distinct CDR3 sequences, around 4.8% of them singletons. The specimen comprised whole blood, sampled in connection with sensitization to the hapten diphenylcyclopropenone (DPC). The clonotype was recovered from a woman aged 50 to 60 with alopecia areata. Some clones in this sample may be carry-over from other donors' samples. This chain joins TRBV4-2 and TRBJ2-1; 10 bases map to TRBD2. CDR3 nucleotides: TGTGCCAGCAGCCAAGAAAGCGGGGGGGCCGGTGAGCAGTTCTTC. Protein: CASSQESGGAGEQFF.